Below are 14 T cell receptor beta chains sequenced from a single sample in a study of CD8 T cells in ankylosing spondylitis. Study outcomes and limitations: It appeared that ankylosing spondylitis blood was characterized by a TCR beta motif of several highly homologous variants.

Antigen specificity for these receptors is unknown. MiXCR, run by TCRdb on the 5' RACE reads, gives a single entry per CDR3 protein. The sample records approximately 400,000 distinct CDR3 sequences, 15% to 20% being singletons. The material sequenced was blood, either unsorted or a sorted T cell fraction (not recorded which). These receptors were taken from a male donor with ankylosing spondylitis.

DNA for the CDR3: TGTGCCAGCAGAACCCTGGCGGGGGAGACCCAGTACTTC. It specifies CASRTLAGETQYF. The gene calls are TRBV5-6 and TRBJ2-5, with D possibly being TRBD2 (6 bases). Looked up from germline, CDR1 is SGHDT and CDR2 is YYEEEE. The CDR3 runs 13 residues. V dropped 5 bases and J dropped 5 bases, with 13 bases sitting between them. Together with reference TRBV5-6 and TRBJ2-5, the CDR3 gives the full variable domain: DAGVTQSPTHLIKTRGQQVTLRCSPKSGHDTVSWYQQALGQGPQFIFQYYEEEERQRGNFPDRFSGHQFPNYSSELNVNALLLGDSALYLCASRTLAGETQYFGPGTRLLVL.

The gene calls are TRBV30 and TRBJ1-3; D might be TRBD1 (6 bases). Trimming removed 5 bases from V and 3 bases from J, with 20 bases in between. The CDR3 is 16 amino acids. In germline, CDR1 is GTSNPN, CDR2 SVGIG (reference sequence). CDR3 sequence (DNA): TGTGCCTGGTCGTCCGGAGACAGGACCCGTGGAAACACCATATATTTT. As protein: CAWSSGDRTRGNTIYF.

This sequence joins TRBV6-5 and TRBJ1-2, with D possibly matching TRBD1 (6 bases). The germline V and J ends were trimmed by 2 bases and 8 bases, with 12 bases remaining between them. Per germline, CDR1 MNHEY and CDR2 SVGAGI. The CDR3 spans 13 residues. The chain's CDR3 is CASSYGAGEGYTF. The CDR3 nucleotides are TGTGCCAGCAGTTACGGGGCAGGGGAGGGCTACACCTTC.

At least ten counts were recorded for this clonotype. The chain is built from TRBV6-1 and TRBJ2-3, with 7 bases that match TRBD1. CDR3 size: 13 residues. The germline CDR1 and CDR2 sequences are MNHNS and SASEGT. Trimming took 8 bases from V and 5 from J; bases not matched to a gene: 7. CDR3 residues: CASQRQGLDTQYF. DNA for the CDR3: TGTGCCAGCCAGAGACAGGGCCTAGATACGCAGTATTTT.

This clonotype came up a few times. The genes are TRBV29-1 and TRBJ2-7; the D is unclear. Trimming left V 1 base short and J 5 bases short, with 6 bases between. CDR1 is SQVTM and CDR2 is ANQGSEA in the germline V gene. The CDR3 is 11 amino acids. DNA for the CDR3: TGCAGCGTTGAAGCCGAGAACGAGCAGTACTTC. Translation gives CSVEAENEQYF.

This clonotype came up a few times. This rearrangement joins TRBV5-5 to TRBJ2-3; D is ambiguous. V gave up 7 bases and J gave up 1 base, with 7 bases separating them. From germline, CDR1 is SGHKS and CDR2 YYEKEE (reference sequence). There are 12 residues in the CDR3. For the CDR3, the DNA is TGTGCCAGCCAGGTCCGCACAGATACGCAGTATTTT. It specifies CASQVRTDTQYF.

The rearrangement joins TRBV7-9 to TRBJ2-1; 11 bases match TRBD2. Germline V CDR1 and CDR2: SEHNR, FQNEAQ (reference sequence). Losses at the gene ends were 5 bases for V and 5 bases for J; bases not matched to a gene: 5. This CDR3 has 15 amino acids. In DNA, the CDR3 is TGTGCCAGCAGCGAAGGGACTAGCGGAAACAATGAGCAGTTCTTC. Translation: CASSEGTSGNNEQFF.

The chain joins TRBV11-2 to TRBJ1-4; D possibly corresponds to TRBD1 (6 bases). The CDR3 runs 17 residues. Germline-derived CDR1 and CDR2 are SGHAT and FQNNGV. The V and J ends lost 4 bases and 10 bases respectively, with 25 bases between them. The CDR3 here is CASSSQNPEGGIGKLFF. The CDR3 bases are TGTGCCAGCAGCTCGCAAAACCCCGAAGGGGGAATTGGAAAACTGTTTTTT.

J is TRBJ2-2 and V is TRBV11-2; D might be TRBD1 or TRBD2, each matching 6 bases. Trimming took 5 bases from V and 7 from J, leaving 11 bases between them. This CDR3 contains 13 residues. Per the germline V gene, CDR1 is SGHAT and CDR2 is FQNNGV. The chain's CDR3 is CASSEKGGGELFF. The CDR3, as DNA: TGTGCCAGCAGCGAAAAGGGGGGCGGGGAGCTGTTTTTT.

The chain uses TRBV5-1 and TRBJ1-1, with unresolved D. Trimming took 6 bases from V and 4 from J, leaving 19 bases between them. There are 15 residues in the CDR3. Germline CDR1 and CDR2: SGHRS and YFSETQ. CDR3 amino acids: CASTLMDRGSTEAFF. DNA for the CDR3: TGCGCCAGCACCTTAATGGACCGGGGAAGCACTGAAGCTTTCTTT.

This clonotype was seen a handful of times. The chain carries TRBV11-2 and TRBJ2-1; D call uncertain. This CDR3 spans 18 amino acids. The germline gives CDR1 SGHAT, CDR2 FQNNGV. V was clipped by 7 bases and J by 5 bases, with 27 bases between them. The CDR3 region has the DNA TGTGCCAGCACCCGTCGTGTCATTCTTGGTTTCGGCAACAATGAGCAGTTCTTC. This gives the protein CASTRRVILGFGNNEQFF.

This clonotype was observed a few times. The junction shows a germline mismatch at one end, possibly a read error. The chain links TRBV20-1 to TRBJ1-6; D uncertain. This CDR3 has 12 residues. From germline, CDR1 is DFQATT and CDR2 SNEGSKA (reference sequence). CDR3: CSAGPDKSPLHF. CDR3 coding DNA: TGCAGTGCTGGACCGGATAAGTCACCCCTCCACTTT.

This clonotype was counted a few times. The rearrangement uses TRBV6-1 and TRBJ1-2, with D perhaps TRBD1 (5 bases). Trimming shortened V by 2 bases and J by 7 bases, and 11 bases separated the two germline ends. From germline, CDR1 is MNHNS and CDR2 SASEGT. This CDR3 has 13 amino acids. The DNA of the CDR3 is TGTGCCAGCAGTGAATTGGTCGGGGGTGGCTACACCTTC. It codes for CASSELVGGGYTF.

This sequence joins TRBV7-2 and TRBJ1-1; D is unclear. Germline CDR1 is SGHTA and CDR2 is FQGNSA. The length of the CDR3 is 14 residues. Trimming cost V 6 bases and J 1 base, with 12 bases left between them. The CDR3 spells CASRPTDKNTEAFF. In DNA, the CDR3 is TGTGCCAGCAGGCCCACCGATAAGAACACTGAAGCTTTCTTT.